Listed here are 5 T cell receptor beta chains from one sample, sequenced in a study of blood T cell repertoires in COVID-19. The method was immunoSEQ multiplex PCR; TCRdb's version includes in-frame clones alone and lacks a portion of them. This table holds some 300,000 clones, around 89% found once. The specimen was peripheral blood. The receptors here all came from a woman between 45 and 60 years old with COVID-19, enrolled during active disease.

This chain joins TRBV27 and TRBJ2-3, with 14 bases lining up with TRBD2. The CDR3 has 15 residues. After removal of 4 bases from V and 6 bases from J, the junction contained 3 bases not matched to a gene. The germline gives CDR1 MNHEY, CDR2 SMNVEV (reference sequence). The DNA of the CDR3 is TGTGCCAGCAGTTCCTGGACTAGCGGGGGGGATACGCAGTATTTT. The encoded protein is CASSSWTSGGDTQYF.

A single count supports this clone. This CDR3 is also generated by other DNA sequences in the sample. V and J are TRBV12-3 or TRBV12-4 and TRBJ1-2, with 8 bases identical to TRBD1. Losses at the gene ends were 3 bases for V and 5 bases for J; bases not matched to a gene: 2. CDR3 length: 13 amino acids. CDR3 in amino acids: CASSLRQGYGYTF. The CDR3 region has the DNA TGTGCCAGCAGTTTGAGACAGGGGTATGGCTACACCTTC.

The rearrangement uses TRBV10-3 and TRBJ1-2, with TRBD1 as a possible D gene (5 bases). CDR3 size: 14 residues. The V and J ends lost 2 bases and 8 bases respectively, with 15 bases between them. CDR1 ENHRY and CDR2 SYGVKD come from the germline V gene. The CDR3 sequence: CAISESQGFNGYTF. The CDR3 DNA reads TGTGCCATCAGTGAGAGCCAGGGCTTTAACGGCTACACCTTC.

The DNA for the CDR3 is TGTGCCAGCGCTAAACTCCAACAGGGTATACGTTCACCCCTCCACTTT. Amino acid sequence: CASAKLQQGIRSPLHF. The chain uses TRBV11-1 and TRBJ1-6, with D possibly matching TRBD1 (6 bases). Trimming removed 8 bases from V and 9 bases from J, with 23 bases in between. Germline loops: CDR1 SGHAT, CDR2 FQDESV (reference sequence). The CDR3 extends over 16 amino acids. Combining the CDR3 with reference TRBV11-1 and TRBJ1-6 gives the whole variable domain EAEVAQSPRYKITEKSQAVAFWCDPISGHATLYWYRQILGQGPELLVQFQDESVVDDSQLPKDRFSAERLKGVDSTLKIQPAELGDSAMYLCASAKLQQGIRSPLHFGNGTRLTVT.

Here the CDR3 DNA reads TGTGCCAGCAGCTTGGAACCCAAATGGGCGGGGGATGGCTACACCTTC. This codes for CASSLEPKWAGDGYTF. This chain uses TRBV5-4 with TRBJ1-2, with D possibly TRBD1 on 5 matching bases. Trimming cost V 0 bases and J 6 bases, with 18 bases left between them. The V gene's germline CDR1 is SGHNT and CDR2 YYREEE (reference sequence). The CDR3 loop spans 16 amino acids.